The present entry profiles one T cell receptor beta chain with its context. The antigen it recognizes is unknown. No quality values exist for individual bases; no much larger clone is one base distant. These data come from a study of blood T cell repertoires in COVID-19 (dated by TCRdb to 2019 to 2021). Study-wide context: Samples covering the acute and convalescent phases of COVID-19 were provided by collaborators in the United States, Italy and Spain. Samples were obtained from the ongoing ImmuneRACE study (first 160 participants) and from some 1,300 subjects provided by 6 global collaborators. Subjects who had been exposed to COVID-19, were actively infected with it, or had recovered from it provided the deeply sampled blood TCRbeta repertoires that made up the dataset. The repertoires were made available in a free public database intended to serve as a resource for research on the immune response to SARS-CoV-2. Where available, HLA class I and class II types were obtained from metadata supplied by the sample provider rather than from assay-based typing. The material from the prospective study consisted of cDNA or gDNA derived from T cells, B-cell-depleted T cells, or PBMCs. Nearly every sample came with metadata listing a de-identified subject ID, COVID-19 status, age in years and sex. The paper as a whole reports these results and caveats: Clinical and demographic metadata were provided uncurated, with the amount varying by source and participant.

The CDR3 runs 14 amino acids, cysteine and phenylalanine included. Kept here is only the CDR3 DNA, which spans 42 bases and is read in frame from base 1. In the germline V gene (reference sequence), CDR1 corresponds to LGHDT and CDR2 to YNNKEL. Trimming costs V 1 base and J 13 bases, and their ends lie 14 bases apart. TCRbeta CDR3 regions were amplified from genomic DNA by means of the immunoSEQ Assay, a bias-controlled multiplex PCR. The authors' analysis ran thus. The number of nucleated cells in each sample was estimated from the amplification of reference gene primers within the assay. To quantify the absolute abundance of each unique TCRbeta CDR3 rearrangement, sequence reads were collapsed and filtered. Productive Simpson clonality was computed per sample as the square root of Simpson's diversity index over productive rearrangements. Here the immuneACCESS table is served through TCRdb, limited to in-frame sequences with V and J called. Missing clones are a known gap in these copies; in checked studies unresolved V genes cover under half, and the rest lacks a known reason. V, J and clone size reflect that table, while D and trimming were determined from the DNA. The table for this sample lists around 120,000 clones; around four fifths of them were counted only once. The leading ten clones occupy just under 25% of the sample.

Each collaborating institution followed its own protocols to collect whole blood in K2EDTA tubes. For TCRbeta analysis, collaborator samples were shipped as frozen whole blood, as isolated PBMCs, or as DNA extracted from either sample type. The sequence was obtained from a human donor in a cohort sampled during active COVID-19. The sequence links TRBV3-1 (or the pseudogene TRBV3-2) to TRBJ1-6, with a weak D call of TRBD1 (5 bases match). The source material was peripheral blood. The CDR3: CASSQVLEGVPLHF. The DNA sequence follows: TGTGCCAGCAGCCAAGTCTTAGAAGGGGTCCCCCTCCACTTT.